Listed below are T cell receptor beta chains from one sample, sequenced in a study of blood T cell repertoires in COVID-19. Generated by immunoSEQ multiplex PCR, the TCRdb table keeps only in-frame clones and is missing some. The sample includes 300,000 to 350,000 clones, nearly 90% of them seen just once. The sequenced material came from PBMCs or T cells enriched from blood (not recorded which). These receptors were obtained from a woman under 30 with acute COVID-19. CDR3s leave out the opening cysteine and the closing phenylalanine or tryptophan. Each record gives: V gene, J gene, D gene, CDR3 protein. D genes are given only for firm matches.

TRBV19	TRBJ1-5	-	ASSHGIANQPQH
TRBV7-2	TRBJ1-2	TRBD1	ASSLGSGGGLGYT
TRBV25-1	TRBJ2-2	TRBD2	ASSRWEGNTGELF
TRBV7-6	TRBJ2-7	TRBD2	ASSLVAAGGSYEQY
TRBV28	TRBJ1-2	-	ASSPRGAGGYT
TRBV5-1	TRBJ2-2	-	ASSLRDSRGTGELF
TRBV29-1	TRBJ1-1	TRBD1	SVADRGVLAF
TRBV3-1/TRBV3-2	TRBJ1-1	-	ASSQGGTEAF
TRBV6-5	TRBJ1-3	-	ASSLGNTIY
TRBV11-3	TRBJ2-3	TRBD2	ASSLGARLAVSTDTQY
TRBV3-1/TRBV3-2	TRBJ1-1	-	ASSQGWGPGGTEAF
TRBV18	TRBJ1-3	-	ASSRTPGRSGNTIY
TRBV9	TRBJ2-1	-	ASHEGGGSSSYNEQF
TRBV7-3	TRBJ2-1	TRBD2	ASSRRLADYNEQF
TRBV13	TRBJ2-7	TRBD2	ASSSYPPSGSSYEQY
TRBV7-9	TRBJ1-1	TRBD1	ASSLGQGLNTEAF